A selection of T cell receptor beta chains follows, all from one sample in a study of cytomegalovirus exposure and HLA in healthy donors. Sequencing was performed with immunoSEQ multiplex PCR; in TCRdb, only in-frame clones are kept and a portion is missing. The sample shows over 150,000 clones, about four fifths of them seen only once. The sequencing sample was made of PBMCs. The receptors were sampled from a man between 25 and 39 years old in good health and CMV-seropositive. Both conserved end residues are part of each CDR3. The order of the fields is V gene, CDR3 protein.

TRBV27	CASRVGLSGTGVSYEQYF
TRBV29-1	CSVEGTGVNTGELFF
TRBV7-6	CASSLGNRLAGGEGETQYF
TRBV19	CASRSDRAQETQYF
TRBV13	CASSSTSDAAEQFF
TRBV30	CAGSNPGGKLLFF
TRBV5-4	CASSPPGQGRRGQYF
TRBV27	CASSFDRFYGYTF
TRBV30	CAWSVGTSGSYDEQFF
TRBV11-3	CASSPGQGGNIQYF
TRBV5-1	CASTPFGAGGDTQYF
TRBV4-2	CASSQDEGQGAYNEQFF
TRBV29-1	CSVEGQGATEAFF
TRBV6-1	CASSAAGQNHGYTF
TRBV7-9	CASSLSTSGDPGELFF
TRBV5-4	CASSLNRALDEKLFF
TRBV6-5	CASRSQGSSSYEQYF
TRBV7-8	CASSLGSSGYTF
TRBV4-3	CASSQEGTTPSTDTQYF
TRBV7-9	CASSLAEAGKEKLFF
TRBV30	CAWSGGGWGYTF
TRBV7-9	CASSLGSGNGYTF
TRBV7-9	CSSSHTPQETQYF
TRBV7-9	CASSPEGTTPRNEQFF
TRBV6-1	CASSEGDRAGNTIYF
TRBV5-1	CASSTGTGVEKLFF
TRBV5-8	CASRGGGNYGYTF
TRBV6-1	CASSDVTREQFF
TRBV27	CASSSQGVAYNEQFF
TRBV2	CASSRRGRVPEQFF
TRBV7-2	CASSLVGTGIGEQYF
TRBV6-6	CASGRLNTEAFF
TRBV5-5	CASSGGGTDTQYF
TRBV7-8	CASSDLQGGTYGQYF
TRBV6-5	CASSYRTGGETQYF
TRBV6-1	CASSDARTGRIYEQYF
TRBV19	CASSPPGVLVTEAFF
TRBV5-4	CASSLIAGGPGNEQFF
TRBV2	CASGGGAGYVTDTQYF
TRBV5-1	CASSLGQAAGYTF
TRBV4-1	CASSPSRDRGLGGYTF
TRBV27	CASSFRRESTDTQYF
TRBV29-1	CSVDFFSYGYTF
TRBV5-1	CASSLAGETQYF
TRBV14	CASSPGRGETQYF
TRBV25-1	CASSTGGGKAGELFF
TRBV2	CASLRDKNQPQHF
TRBV5-4	CASSHSGGSSYNEQFF
TRBV5-1	CASSFLAGPIGEQFF
TRBV27	CASSFLMAGSGGNEQFF
TRBV27	CASSRAHRALMDEQYF
TRBV28	CAGRDRATGELFF
TRBV9	CASSVGTSEETQYF
TRBV5-4	CASSPPDRETEAFF
TRBV6-1	CASSDSHF
TRBV10-3	CAISAPGSGGARETQYF
TRBV6-1	CASREYRGAQPQHF